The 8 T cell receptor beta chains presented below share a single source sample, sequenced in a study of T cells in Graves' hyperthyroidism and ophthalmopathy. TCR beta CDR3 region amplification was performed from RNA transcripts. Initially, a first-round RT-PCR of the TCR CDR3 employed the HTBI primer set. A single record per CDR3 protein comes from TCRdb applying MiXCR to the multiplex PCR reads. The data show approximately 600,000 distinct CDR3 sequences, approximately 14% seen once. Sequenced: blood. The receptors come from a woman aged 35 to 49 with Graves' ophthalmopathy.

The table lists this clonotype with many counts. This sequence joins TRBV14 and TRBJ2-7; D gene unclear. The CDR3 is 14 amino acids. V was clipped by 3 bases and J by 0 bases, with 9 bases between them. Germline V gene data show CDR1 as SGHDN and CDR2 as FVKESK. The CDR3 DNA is TGTGCCAGCAGCCACCGGGTAGGCTCCTACGAGCAGTACTTC. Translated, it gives CASSHRVGSYEQYF.

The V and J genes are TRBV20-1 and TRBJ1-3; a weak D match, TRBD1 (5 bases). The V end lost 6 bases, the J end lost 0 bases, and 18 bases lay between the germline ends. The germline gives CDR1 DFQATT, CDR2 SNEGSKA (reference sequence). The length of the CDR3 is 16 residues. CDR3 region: CSARHITGYSGNTIYF. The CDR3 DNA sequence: TGCAGTGCCAGACACATAACAGGTTACTCTGGAAACACCATATATTTT.

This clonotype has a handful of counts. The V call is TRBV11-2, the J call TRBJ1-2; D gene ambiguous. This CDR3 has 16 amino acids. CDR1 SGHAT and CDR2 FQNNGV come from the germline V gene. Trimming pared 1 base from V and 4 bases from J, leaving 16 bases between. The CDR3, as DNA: TGTGCCAGCAGCTTAGGAAGCATGGCCGCCGGCTATGGCTACACCTTC. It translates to CASSLGSMAAGYGYTF.

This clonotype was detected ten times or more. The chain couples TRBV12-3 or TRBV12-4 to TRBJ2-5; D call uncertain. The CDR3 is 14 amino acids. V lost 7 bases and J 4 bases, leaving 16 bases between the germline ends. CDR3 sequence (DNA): TGTGCCAGCACCGTATCGACCCAGGCAGAGACCCAGTACTTC. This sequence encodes CASTVSTQAETQYF.

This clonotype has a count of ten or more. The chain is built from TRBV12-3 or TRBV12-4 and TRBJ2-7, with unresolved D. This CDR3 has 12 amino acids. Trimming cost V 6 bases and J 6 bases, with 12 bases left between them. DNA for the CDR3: TGTGCCAGCAGCCTTGACGGCGCCGAGCAGTACTTC. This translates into CASSLDGAEQYF.

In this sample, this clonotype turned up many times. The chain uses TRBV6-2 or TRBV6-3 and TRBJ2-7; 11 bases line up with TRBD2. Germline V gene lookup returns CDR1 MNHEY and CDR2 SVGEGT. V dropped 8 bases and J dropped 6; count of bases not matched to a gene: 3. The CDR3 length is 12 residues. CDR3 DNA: TGTGCCAGCGTGGGACTAGCGGCCGAGCAGTACTTC. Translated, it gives CASVGLAAEQYF.

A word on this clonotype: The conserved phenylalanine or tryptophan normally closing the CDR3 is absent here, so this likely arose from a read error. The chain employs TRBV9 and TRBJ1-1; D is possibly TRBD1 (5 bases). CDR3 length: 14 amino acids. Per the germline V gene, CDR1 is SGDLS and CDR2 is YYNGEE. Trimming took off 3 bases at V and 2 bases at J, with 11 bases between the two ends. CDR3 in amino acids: CASSEQALNTEAFS. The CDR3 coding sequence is TGTGCCAGCAGCGAACAGGCTTTAAACACTGAAGCTTTCTCT.

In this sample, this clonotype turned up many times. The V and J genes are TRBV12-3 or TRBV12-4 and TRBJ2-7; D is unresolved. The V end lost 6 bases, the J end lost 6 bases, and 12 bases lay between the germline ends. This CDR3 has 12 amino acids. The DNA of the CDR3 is TGTGCCAGCAGCCGAATAGATCGCGAGCAGTACTTC. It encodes CASSRIDREQYF.